The 14 T cell receptor beta chains below were found in one sample sequenced in a study of technical replicates of blood from a handful of donors. Sequenced by immunoSEQ multiplex PCR; TCRdb stores in-frame clones only, minus some. Altogether tens of thousands of clones are present, approximately 96% being singletons, with the ten largest covering 0.3% to 0.45%. The sequencing input was T cells isolated from PBMCs. Receptor source: a human donor in good health.

The V and J genes are TRBV13 and TRBJ2-7, with 7 nucleotides matching TRBD2. The CDR3 is 12 residues long. CDR1 PRHDT and CDR2 FYEKMQ come from the germline V gene (reference sequence). In nucleotides, the CDR3 is TGTGCGTCAGCTAGCGGAACCTACGAGCAGTACTTC. Translated, it gives CASASGTYEQYF.

This chain connects TRBV11-2 to TRBJ2-7, with 7 bases identical to TRBD1. Trimming removed 4 bases from V and 2 bases from J; junction bases left unmatched: 8. The V gene's germline CDR1 is SGHAT and CDR2 FQNNGV. The CDR3 consists of 15 residues. As DNA, the CDR3 is TGTGCCAGCAGCTGGGACAGTCCAAGCACCTACGAGCAGTACTTC. Translation gives CASSWDSPSTYEQYF.

This chain joins TRBV28 and TRBJ2-7, with D unclear. The germline V gene has CDR1 MDHEN and CDR2 SYDVKM. V was pared by 3 bases and J by 4 bases, with 4 bases between. The CDR3 has 11 residues. The CDR3 DNA reads as TGTGCCAGCAGTTTGGCTTACGAGCAGTACTTC. It yields the protein CASSLAYEQYF.

The chain carries TRBV28 and TRBJ1-3, with D tentatively TRBD1 (5 bases). The CDR3 sequence is 14 residues long. CDR1 is MDHEN, CDR2 SYDVKM, per germline. Trimming left V 7 bases short and J 0 bases short, with 10 bases between. DNA for the CDR3: TGTGCCAGCACCCTGACAGTCTCTGGAAACACCATATATTTT. Protein sequence: CASTLTVSGNTIYF.

The rearrangement links TRBV2 to TRBJ2-7; TRBD1 is a possible D gene (5 bases). Trimming pared 6 bases from V and 6 bases from J, leaving 15 bases between. Germline-derived CDR1 and CDR2 are SNHLY and FYNNEI. The CDR3 length is 13 residues. The CDR3 DNA is TGTGCCAGCAGAGAGACAGTGTTGGGCGAGCAGTACTTC. Protein sequence: CASRETVLGEQYF.

This chain joins TRBV28 and TRBJ1-2; 8 bases line up with TRBD1. Trimming at V came to 10 bases and at J to 4 bases, leaving 8 bases not matched to a gene. The CDR3 is 13 amino acids. Germline values: CDR1 MDHEN, CDR2 SYDVKM. The CDR3 is CATGGGLGYGYTF. In DNA, the CDR3 is TGTGCCACAGGGGGCGGCTTAGGCTATGGCTACACCTTC.

The J gene is TRBJ2-5, the V gene TRBV9; TRBD2 might be the D (7 bases). CDR3 length equals 15 residues. The V end was cut by 2 bases, the J end by 5 bases, with 16 bases between. The germline CDR1 and CDR2 sequences are SGDLS and YYNGEE. CDR3 in amino acids: CASSVFWTRGETQYF. The CDR3 DNA follows: TGTGCCAGCAGCGTGTTCTGGACTAGGGGGGAGACCCAGTACTTC.

This chain's CDR3 is CASTPGQGLYGYTF. The CDR3 DNA follows: TGTGCCAGTACCCCGGGACAGGGACTGTATGGCTACACCTTC. V gene TRBV19 combines with J gene TRBJ1-2; 9 nucleotides align to TRBD1. Germline trimming cut 7 bases from V and 5 bases from J; bases unmatched to any gene: 8. This CDR3 contains 14 residues. Germline V gene lookup returns CDR1 LNHDA and CDR2 SQIVND (reference sequence).

This clone was found once. V is TRBV27 and J is TRBJ2-7; D remains unclear. CDR1 and CDR2 (germline): MNHEY, SMNVEV (reference sequence). The ends were cut back, 4 bases at V and 1 base at J, with 11 bases in the middle. The CDR3 has 14 amino acids. Written as DNA, the CDR3 is TGTGCCAGCAGTTCAGGCTTGCTATCCTACGAGCAGTACTTC. Translation: CASSSGLLSYEQYF.

The chain carries TRBV5-4 and TRBJ1-3; TRBD1 is a possible D gene (6 bases). This CDR3 has 15 amino acids. Germline V gene data show CDR1 as SGHNT and CDR2 as YYREEE (reference sequence). V gave up 5 bases and J gave up 0 bases, with 12 bases separating them. The CDR3 sequence: CASRETGSSGNTIYF. In DNA form, the CDR3 reads TGTGCCAGCAGGGAAACAGGGTCCTCTGGAAACACCATATATTTT. Supplemented by reference TRBV5-4 and TRBJ1-3, the full variable domain reads ETGVTQSPTHLIKTRGQQVTLRCSSQSGHNTVSWYQQALGQGPQFIFQYYREEENGRGNFPPRFSGLQFPNYSSELNVNALELDDSALYLCASRETGSSGNTIYFGEGSWLTVV.

The chain joins TRBV11-1 to TRBJ1-3; no clear D. The V gene's germline CDR1 is SGHAT and CDR2 FQDESV (reference sequence). The CDR3 is made up of 14 amino acids. V lost 3 bases to trimming and J lost 4 bases, with 10 bases between them. The CDR3 coding sequence is TGTGCCAGCAGCTTGATGGAGTCCGGAAACACCATATATTTT. Translated: CASSLMESGNTIYF.

V is TRBV5-1 and J is TRBJ1-5; weak D call: TRBD1 (5 bases). The germline CDR1 and CDR2 sequences are SGHRS and YFSETQ. The length of the CDR3 is 18 residues. The V gene lost 5 bases and the J gene lost 0 bases, with 21 bases spanning the gap. The CDR3 coding sequence is TGCGCCAGCAGTCCCCGGGGGAAGGGAACCTATAGCAATCAGCCCCAGCATTTT. Its translation: CASSPRGKGTYSNQPQHF.

This sequence joins TRBV5-1 and TRBJ2-3, with TRBD2 matching 7 bases. J gave up 4 bases and V 0 bases, and 8 bases lay outside the gene matches. CDR1 SGHRS and CDR2 YFSETQ come from the germline V gene. The CDR3 runs to 16 residues. The CDR3 DNA reads as TGCGCCAGCAGCTTGGAGGGTCTAGCGGCACCAGATACGCAGTATTTT. The encoded protein is CASSLEGLAAPDTQYF.

The CDR3 loop reads CASSEVNLRQYF. The CDR3 DNA is TGTGCCAGCAGTGAAGTAAACCTCCGGCAGTACTTC. This sequence joins TRBV6-1 and TRBJ2-5; D unresolved. Germline V CDR1 and CDR2: MNHNS, SASEGT. V was pared by 1 base and J by 11 bases, with 11 bases between. There are 12 residues in the CDR3.